Listed here is a single T cell receptor (beta chain). What it recognizes is unknown. The protocol was immunoSEQ multiplex PCR, while the TCRdb copy is restricted to in-frame clones and leaves out a portion. The top ten hold 2% of the sample, which has 80,000 to 95,000 clones, 65% to 90% seen once. This record comes from a study of OX40 agonist ivuxolimab in advanced cancers. Background on the study: With ivuxolimab, an agonistic anti-OX40 (CD134) antibody, patients were treated. Hepatocellular carcinoma, melanoma, renal cell or head and neck cancer affected the dose-escalation patients. Broader study findings: The study did not work out the antigen specificity of the expanded peripheral T cells. Averaging showed that CD8+ T cells had more expanded clones than CD4+ did.

Trimming removed 6 bases at V and 10 bases at J, with 18 bases between. This CDR3 is 13 amino acids long. In germline, CDR1 is MDHEN, CDR2 SYDVKM. The sequences come from CD4+ or CD8+ T cells sorted from blood, collected in a trial of the OX40 agonist ivuxolimab. The receptor was isolated from an adult with an advanced solid tumor such as melanoma, head and neck, liver or kidney cancer. The chain has TRBV28 and TRBJ1-1; D is unresolved. The CDR3 sequence: CASSPTTGRRAFF. CDR3 in DNA: TGTGCCAGCAGCCCCACGACCGGTAGGAGAGCTTTCTTT.